The following is a T cell receptor (beta chain) sequence with its context. The target antigen is unknown. The sample is drawn from a study of cytotoxic CD8 clonotypes in ibrutinib-treated CLL. CDR3 length: 16 amino acids. J was trimmed by 2 bases and V by 5 bases; bases with no gene match: 12. The V gene's germline CDR1 is SEHNR and CDR2 FQNEAQ (reference sequence). Broader study findings: Clonality was elevated at ibrutinib response and had returned toward baseline at progression. Measured clonality at baseline was greater than in age-matched healthy donors and tracked with circulating CD8+ T-cell counts.

The method was immunoSEQ multiplex PCR; TCRdb's version includes in-frame clones alone and lacks a portion of them. The data show more than 300,000 clones, 80% seen once. The sequence derives from a human donor with chronic lymphocytic leukemia. The sequenced sample was PBMCs, obtained before ibrutinib treatment. The chain carries TRBV7-9 and TRBJ2-7; 7 bases align to TRBD2. The CDR3 sequence is CASSRGVAAKPYEQYF. The CDR3 nucleotides are TGTGCCAGCAGCCGGGGGGTAGCGGCAAAACCCTACGAGCAGTACTTC.